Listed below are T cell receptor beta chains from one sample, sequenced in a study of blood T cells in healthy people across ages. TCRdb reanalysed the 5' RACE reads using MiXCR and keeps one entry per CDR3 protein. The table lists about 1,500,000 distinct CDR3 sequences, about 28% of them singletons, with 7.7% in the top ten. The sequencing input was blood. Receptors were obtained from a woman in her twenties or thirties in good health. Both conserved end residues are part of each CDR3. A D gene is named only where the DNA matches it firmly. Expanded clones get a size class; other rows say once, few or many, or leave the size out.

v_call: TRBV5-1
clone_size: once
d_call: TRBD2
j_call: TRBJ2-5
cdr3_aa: CASSFGTTKETQYF
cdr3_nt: TGCGCCAGCAGTTTCGGGACTACCAAGGAGACCCAGTACTTC

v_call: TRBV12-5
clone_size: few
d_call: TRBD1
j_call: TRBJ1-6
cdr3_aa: CASDAGTGISPLHF
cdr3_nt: TGTGCTAGTGACGCCGGGACAGGGATTTCACCCCTCCACTTT

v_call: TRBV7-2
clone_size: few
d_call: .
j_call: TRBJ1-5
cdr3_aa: CASSPDSRQPQHF
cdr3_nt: TGTGCCAGCAGCCCGGACAGTCGGCAGCCCCAGCATTTT

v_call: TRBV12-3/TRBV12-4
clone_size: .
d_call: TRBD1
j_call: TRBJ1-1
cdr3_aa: CASSFGQALMNTEAFF
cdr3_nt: TGTGCCAGCAGTTTCGGACAGGCCCTCATGAACACTGAAGCTTTCTTT

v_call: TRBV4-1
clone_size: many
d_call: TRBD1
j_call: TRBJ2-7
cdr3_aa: CASSSGTGSNEQYF
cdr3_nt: TGCGCCAGCAGCTCCGGGACAGGGTCCAACGAGCAGTACTTC

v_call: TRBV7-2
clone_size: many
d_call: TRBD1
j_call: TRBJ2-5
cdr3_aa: CASSLVTGDQETQYF
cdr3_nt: TGTGCCAGCAGCTTAGTGACAGGGGATCAAGAGACCCAGTACTTC

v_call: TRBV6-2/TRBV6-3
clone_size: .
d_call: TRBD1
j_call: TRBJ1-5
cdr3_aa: CASSYQMDREGNQPQHF
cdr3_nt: TGTGCCAGCAGTTACCAGATGGACAGGGAGGGCAATCAGCCCCAGCATTTT

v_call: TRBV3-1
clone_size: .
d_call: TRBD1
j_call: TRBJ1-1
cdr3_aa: CASSQGQGSTEAFF
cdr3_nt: TGTGCCAGCAGCCAAGGACAGGGGAGCACTGAAGCTTTCTTT

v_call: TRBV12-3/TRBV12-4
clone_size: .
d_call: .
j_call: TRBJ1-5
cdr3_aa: CASSLTPGADQPQHF
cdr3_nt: TGTGCCAGCAGTTTAACCCCCGGGGCGGATCAGCCCCAGCATTTT

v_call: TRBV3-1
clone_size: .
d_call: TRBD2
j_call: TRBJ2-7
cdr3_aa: CASSQPGLAGDEQYF
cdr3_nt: TGTGCCAGCAGCCAACCGGGACTAGCGGGAGACGAGCAGTACTTC

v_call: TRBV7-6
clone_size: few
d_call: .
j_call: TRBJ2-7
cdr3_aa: CASSLGVGGEQYF
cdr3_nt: TGTGCCAGCAGCTTAGGAGTCGGGGGCGAGCAGTACTTC

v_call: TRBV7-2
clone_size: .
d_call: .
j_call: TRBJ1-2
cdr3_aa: CASSSQGRGASGYGYTF
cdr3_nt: TGTGCCAGCAGCTCCCAGGGCAGGGGCGCCTCTGGCTATGGCTACACCTTC

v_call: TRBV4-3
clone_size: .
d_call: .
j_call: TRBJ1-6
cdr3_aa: CASSQDPINSPLHF
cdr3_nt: TGCGCCAGCAGCCAAGACCCTATAAATTCACCCCTCCACTTT

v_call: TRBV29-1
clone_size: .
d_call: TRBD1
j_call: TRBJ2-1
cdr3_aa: CSVAGQGRGEQFF
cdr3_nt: TGCAGCGTGGCGGGACAGGGCCGAGGTGAGCAGTTCTTC

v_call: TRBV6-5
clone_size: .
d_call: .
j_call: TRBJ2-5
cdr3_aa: CASSRLGLSQETQYF
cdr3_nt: TGTGCCAGCAGCCGCCTCGGACTATCCCAAGAGACCCAGTACTTC

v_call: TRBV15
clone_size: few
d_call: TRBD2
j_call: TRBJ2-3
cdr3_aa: CATSRDGGGRAGDTQYF
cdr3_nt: TGTGCCACCAGCAGAGATGGAGGAGGGAGGGCCGGAGATACGCAGTATTTT

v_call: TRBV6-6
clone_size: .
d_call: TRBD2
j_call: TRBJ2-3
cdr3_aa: CASSPWTSGSGTDTLYF
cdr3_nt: TGTGCCAGCAGTCCATGGACTAGCGGGAGTGGGACAGATACGCTGTATTTT

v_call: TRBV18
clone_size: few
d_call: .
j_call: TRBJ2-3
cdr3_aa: CASSEEDTSTDTQDF
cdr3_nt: TGTGCCAGCTCAGAAGAAGACACTAGCACAGATACGCAGGATTTT

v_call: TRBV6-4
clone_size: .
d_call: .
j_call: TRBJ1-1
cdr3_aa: CASSDRGLNTEAFF
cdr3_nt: TGTGCCAGCAGTGACAGGGGTCTCAACACTGAAGCTTTCTTT

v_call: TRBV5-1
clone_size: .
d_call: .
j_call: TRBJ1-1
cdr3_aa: CASRRVGDTEAFF
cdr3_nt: TGCGCCAGCAGGAGGGTCGGGGACACTGAAGCTTTCTTT

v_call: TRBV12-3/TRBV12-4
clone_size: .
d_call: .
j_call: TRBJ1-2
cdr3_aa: CASSPEGTDNYGYTF
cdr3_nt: TGTGCCAGCAGTCCGGAGGGAACCGATAACTATGGCTACACCTTC

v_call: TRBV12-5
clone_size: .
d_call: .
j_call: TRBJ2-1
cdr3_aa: CASAPLAEQETQFF
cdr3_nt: TGTGCTAGTGCCCCCCTTGCGGAGCAAGAGACCCAGTTCTTC

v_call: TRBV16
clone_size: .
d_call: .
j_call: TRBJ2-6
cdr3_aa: CASSHQTGSGANVLTF
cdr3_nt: TGTGCCAGCAGCCATCAAACAGGGTCTGGGGCCAACGTCCTGACTTTC

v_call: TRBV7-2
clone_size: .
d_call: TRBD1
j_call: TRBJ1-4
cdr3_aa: CASSWGDSSTEKLFF
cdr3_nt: TGTGCCAGCAGCTGGGGGGACAGTAGCACGGAAAAACTGTTTTTT

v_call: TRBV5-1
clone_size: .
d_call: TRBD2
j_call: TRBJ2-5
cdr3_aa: CASSGLAGEGNNEQYF
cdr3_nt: TGCGCCAGCAGCGGTTTAGCGGGGGAGGGGAACAATGAGCAGTACTTC

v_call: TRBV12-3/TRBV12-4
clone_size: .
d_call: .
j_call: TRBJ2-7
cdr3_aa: CASRAREENEQYF
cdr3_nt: TGTGCCAGCAGGGCGAGGGAGGAGAACGAGCAGTACTTC

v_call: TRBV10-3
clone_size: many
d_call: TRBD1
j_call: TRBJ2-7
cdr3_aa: CAISDLVRGGASYEQYF
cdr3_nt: TGTGCCATCAGTGATCTGGTCCGAGGGGGCGCGTCCTACGAGCAGTACTTC